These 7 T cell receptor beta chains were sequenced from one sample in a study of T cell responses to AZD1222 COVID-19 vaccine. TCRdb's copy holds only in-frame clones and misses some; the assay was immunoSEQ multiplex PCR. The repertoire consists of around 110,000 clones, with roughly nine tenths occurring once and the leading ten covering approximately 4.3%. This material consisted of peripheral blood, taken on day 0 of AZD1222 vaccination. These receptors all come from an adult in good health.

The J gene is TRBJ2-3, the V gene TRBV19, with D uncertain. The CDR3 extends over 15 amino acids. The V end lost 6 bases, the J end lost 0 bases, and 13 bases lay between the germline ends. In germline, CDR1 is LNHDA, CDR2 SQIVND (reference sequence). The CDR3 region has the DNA TGTGCCAGTAGCCCCATAGGGCCCAGCACAGATACGCAGTATTTT. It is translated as CASSPIGPSTDTQYF. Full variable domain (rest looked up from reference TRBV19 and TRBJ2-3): DGGITQSPKYLFRKEGQNVTLSCEQNLNHDAMYWYRQDPGQGLRLIYYSQIVNDFQKGDIAEGYSVSREKKESFPLTVTSAQKNPTAFYLCASSPIGPSTDTQYFGPGTRLTVL.

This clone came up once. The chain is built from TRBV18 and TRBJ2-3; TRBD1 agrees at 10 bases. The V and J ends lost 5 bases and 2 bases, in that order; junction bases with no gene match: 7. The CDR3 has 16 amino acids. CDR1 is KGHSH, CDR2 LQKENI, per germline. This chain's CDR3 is CASSTTGTGDTDTQYF. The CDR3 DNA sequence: TGTGCCAGCTCAACCACCGGGACAGGGGACACAGATACGCAGTATTTT.

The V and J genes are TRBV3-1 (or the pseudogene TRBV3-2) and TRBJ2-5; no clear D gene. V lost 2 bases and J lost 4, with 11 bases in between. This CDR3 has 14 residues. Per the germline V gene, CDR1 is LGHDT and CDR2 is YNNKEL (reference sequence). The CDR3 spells CASSQSWQSETQYF. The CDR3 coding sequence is TGTGCCAGCAGCCAAAGTTGGCAGTCAGAGACCCAGTACTTC.

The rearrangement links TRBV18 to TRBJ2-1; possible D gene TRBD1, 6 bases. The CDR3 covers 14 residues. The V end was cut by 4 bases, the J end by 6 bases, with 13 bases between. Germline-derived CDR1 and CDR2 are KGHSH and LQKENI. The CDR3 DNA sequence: TGTGCCAGCTCACTCTGGACAGAAGGCAATGAGCAGTTCTTC. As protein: CASSLWTEGNEQFF.

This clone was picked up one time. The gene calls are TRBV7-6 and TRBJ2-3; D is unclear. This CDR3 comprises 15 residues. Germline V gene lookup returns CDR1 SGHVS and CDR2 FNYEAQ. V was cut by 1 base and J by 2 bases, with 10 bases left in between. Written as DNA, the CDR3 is TGTGCCAGCAGCTTAGATCAGAGCCCCACAGATACGCAGTATTTT. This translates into CASSLDQSPTDTQYF.

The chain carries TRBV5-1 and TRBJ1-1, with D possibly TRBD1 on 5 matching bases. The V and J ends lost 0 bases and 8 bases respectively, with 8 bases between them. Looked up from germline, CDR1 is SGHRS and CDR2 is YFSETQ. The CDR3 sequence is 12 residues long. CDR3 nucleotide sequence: TGCGCCAGCAGCTTGGAGGCAGGGGAAGCTTTCTTT. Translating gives CASSLEAGEAFF.

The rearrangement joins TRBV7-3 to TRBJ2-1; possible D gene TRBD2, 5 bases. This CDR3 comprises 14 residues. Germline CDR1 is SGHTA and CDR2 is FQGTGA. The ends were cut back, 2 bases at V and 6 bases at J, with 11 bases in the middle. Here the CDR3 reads CASSLPGLFNEQFF. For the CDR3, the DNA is TGTGCCAGCAGCTTACCCGGACTCTTCAATGAGCAGTTCTTC.